What follows are 14 T cell receptor beta chains derived from one specimen sequenced in a study of shared clonotypes between healthy human individuals. The repertoire was sequenced with immunoSEQ multiplex PCR; TCRdb's copy has only in-frame clones and lacks some. Seen here are 2 million to 2.5 million clones, about nine tenths observed once, and the top ten hold approximately 0.39%. What was sequenced was naive CD4+ T cells from PBMCs. Subset meaning: CD45RA+ positively selected. The receptors shown here come from a young man in good health. Some clones in this sample may be carry-over from other donors' samples.

The gene calls are TRBV27 and TRBJ1-2; D not resolved. This CDR3 region has 13 residues. V was clipped by 6 bases and J by 7 bases, with 15 bases between them. CDR1 and CDR2 (germline): MNHEY, SMNVEV (reference sequence). CDR3 protein: CASSLTKGFGYTF. The DNA for the CDR3 is TGTGCCAGCAGCCTGACAAAGGGTTTTGGCTACACCTTC.

The chain links TRBV5-1 to TRBJ2-1; the match to TRBD1 covers 9 bases. The CDR3 is made up of 16 amino acids. From germline, CDR1 is SGHRS and CDR2 YFSETQ. J lost 5 bases, V lost 2 bases, and 8 bases had no gene match. The CDR3 region is CASSLTQGAIHNEQFF. In nucleotides, the CDR3 is TGCGCCAGCAGCTTAACACAGGGGGCTATCCACAATGAGCAGTTCTTC. Based on the CDR3 plus reference TRBV5-1 and TRBJ2-1, the full variable domain is KAGVTQTPRYLIKTRGQQVTLSCSPISGHRSVSWYQQTPGQGLQFLFEYFSETQRNKGNFPGRFSGRQFSNSRSEMNVSTLELGDSALYLCASSLTQGAIHNEQFFGPGTRLTVL.

To note about this clone: At one boundary the junction diverges from the germline segment, which might be a read error. The chain couples TRBV7-9 to TRBJ2-5, with D hard to call. This CDR3 contains 9 residues. Germline loops: CDR1 SEHNR, CDR2 FQNEAQ (reference sequence). The CDR3 DNA sequence: TGTGCCAGCAGCTCATACAGCAACTTC. It specifies CASSSYSNF.

The table lists this clone with a count of one. The chain recombines TRBV18 with TRBJ2-7; 9 bases line up with TRBD2. Germline V gives CDR1 KGHSH, CDR2 LQKENI. The CDR3 loop spans 17 amino acids. Trimming at V came to 2 bases and at J to 0 bases, leaving 8 bases not matched to a gene. Here the CDR3 reads CASSPGSSGGSSYEQYF. The CDR3 bases are TGTGCCAGCTCACCAGGGTCCAGCGGGGGGAGCTCCTACGAGCAGTACTTC. The entire variable domain, with the rest obtained from reference TRBV18 and TRBJ2-7, is as follows: NAGVMQNPRHLVRRRGQEARLRCSPMKGHSHVYWYRQLPEEGLKFMVYLQKENIIDESGMPKERFSAEFPKEGPSILRIQQVVRGDSAAYFCASSPGSSGGSSYEQYFGPGTRLTVT.

For this clone: Other DNA sequences within the sample encode an identical CDR3. The chain is built from TRBV5-1 and TRBJ2-3; 9 nucleotides match TRBD2. Unmatched junction bases numbered 2, after V lost 2 bases and J lost 4 bases. The germline gives CDR1 SGHRS, CDR2 YFSETQ. CDR3 length equals 14 residues. The CDR3 DNA is TGCGCCAGCAGCTTTAGCGGGAGCTCAGATACGCAGTATTTT. Its translation: CASSFSGSSDTQYF.

The V gene is TRBV11-3, the J gene TRBJ2-3; D is possibly TRBD2 (6 bases). The V end lost 5 bases, the J end lost 0 bases, and 12 bases lay between the germline ends. The CDR3 covers 15 residues. Germline V gene lookup returns CDR1 SGHNT and CDR2 YENEEA. The CDR3 loop reads CASSGGRTSTDTQYF. The CDR3 DNA follows: TGTGCCAGCAGCGGGGGGAGGACTAGCACAGATACGCAGTATTTT.

This chain joins TRBV19 and TRBJ2-7; 8 bases align to TRBD1. CDR1 and CDR2 from the germline V gene are LNHDA and SQIVND (reference sequence). The CDR3 runs to 15 residues. The V gene end was trimmed by 1 base and the J gene end by 3 bases; junction bases not matched to a gene: 5. The CDR3 loop is CASSIVPGTGYEQYF. The DNA for the CDR3 is TGTGCCAGTAGTATAGTACCCGGGACAGGCTACGAGCAGTACTTC.

The V and J genes are TRBV19 and TRBJ1-1; possibly TRBD1 for D (6 bases). V gave up 5 bases and J gave up 1 base, with 8 bases separating them. The V gene's germline CDR1 is LNHDA and CDR2 SQIVND (reference sequence). The CDR3 totals 13 residues. CDR3 in amino acids: CASSAGQNTEAFF. CDR3 DNA sequence: TGTGCCAGTAGTGCGGGACAGAACACTGAAGCTTTCTTT.

J is TRBJ2-1 and V is TRBV5-1, with a tentative D call TRBD2 (6 bases). The length of the CDR3 is 16 residues. Germline CDR1 SGHRS, CDR2 YFSETQ. The V end was cut by 1 base, the J end by 5 bases, with 16 bases between. The DNA of the CDR3 is TGCGCCAGCAGCTTGCTTTGGCGCGGGATTAACAATGAGCAGTTCTTC. As protein: CASSLLWRGINNEQFF.

CDR3 coding DNA: TGTGCCTGGAGTAGGAGGGATAGATCCTACAATGAGCAGTTCTTC. Translated: CAWSRRDRSYNEQFF. The gene calls are TRBV30 and TRBJ2-1, with D perhaps TRBD2 (6 bases). The CDR3 has 15 residues. Germline CDR1 GTSNPN, CDR2 SVGIG (reference sequence). With 2 bases removed from V and 1 base from J, the gap between germline ends came to 12 bases.

V is TRBV28 and J is TRBJ1-1, with D possibly being TRBD1 (5 bases). Germline V lookup: CDR1 MDHEN, CDR2 SYDVKM. Trimming stripped 2 bases from V and 11 bases from J, with 15 bases between. The CDR3 sequence is 13 residues long. CDR3 nucleotides: TGTGCCAGCAGTTTAGGGACTTACCTTAAGGCTTTCTTT. Amino acids: CASSLGTYLKAFF.

The V gene is TRBV19, the J gene TRBJ1-3; a possible D gene is TRBD1 (5 bases). CDR3 length equals 14 residues. V lost 4 bases and J lost 7, with 14 bases in between. Germline V gene lookup returns CDR1 LNHDA and CDR2 SQIVND (reference sequence). The CDR3: CASSTWGGRNTIYF. CDR3 DNA sequence: TGTGCCAGTAGTACCTGGGGGGGTAGGAACACCATATATTTT.

The chain carries TRBV5-1 and TRBJ2-2; D might be TRBD1 (5 bases). CDR1 SGHRS and CDR2 YFSETQ come from the germline V gene. The CDR3 covers 15 residues. The V end lost 7 bases, the J end lost 3 bases, and 16 bases lay between the germline ends. The CDR3: CASGRQGLYTGELFF. CDR3 DNA sequence: TGCGCCAGCGGTCGGCAGGGCTTATACACCGGGGAGCTGTTTTTT. The full variable domain, its missing parts supplied by reference TRBV5-1 and TRBJ2-2, is KAGVTQTPRYLIKTRGQQVTLSCSPISGHRSVSWYQQTPGQGLQFLFEYFSETQRNKGNFPGRFSGRQFSNSRSEMNVSTLELGDSALYLCASGRQGLYTGELFFGEGSRLTVL.

V is TRBV9 and J is TRBJ2-7; D gene ambiguous. This CDR3 spans 14 amino acids. Germline V gene lookup returns CDR1 SGDLS and CDR2 YYNGEE. V lost 4 bases, J lost 2 bases, and 13 bases lay in between. The CDR3 DNA sequence: TGTGCCAGCAGCCCAGACAATACCCCCTACGAGCAGTACTTC. Translated: CASSPDNTPYEQYF. Supplemented by reference TRBV9 and TRBJ2-7, the full variable domain reads DSGVTQTPKHLITATGQRVTLRCSPRSGDLSVYWYQQSLDQGLQFLIQYYNGEERAKGNILERFSAQQFPDLHSELNLSSLELGDSALYFCASSPDNTPYEQYFGPGTRLTVT.